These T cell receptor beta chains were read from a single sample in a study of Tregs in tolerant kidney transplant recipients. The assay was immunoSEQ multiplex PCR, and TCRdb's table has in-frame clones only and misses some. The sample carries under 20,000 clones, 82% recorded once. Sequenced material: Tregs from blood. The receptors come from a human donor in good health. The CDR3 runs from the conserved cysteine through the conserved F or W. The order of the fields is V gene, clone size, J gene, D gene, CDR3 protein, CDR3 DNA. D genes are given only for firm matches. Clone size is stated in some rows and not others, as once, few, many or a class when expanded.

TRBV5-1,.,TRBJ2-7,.,CASSGPSYEQYF,TGCGCCAGCAGCGGTCCCTCTTACGAGCAGTACTTC
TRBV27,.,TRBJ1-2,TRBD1,CASSSRTGWNGYTF,TGTGCCAGCAGTTCGCGGACAGGGTGGAATGGCTACACCTTC
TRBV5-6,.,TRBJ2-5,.,CASSLGAQGHYQETQYF,TGTGCCAGCAGCTTGGGGGCTCAGGGACATTACCAAGAGACCCAGTACTTC
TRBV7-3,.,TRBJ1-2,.,CASSSFDGEANYGYTF,TGTGCCAGCAGCTCATTCGACGGTGAAGCTAACTATGGCTACACCTTC
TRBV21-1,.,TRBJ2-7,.,CASTIKSRDRASEQYF,TGTGCCAGCACCATCAAATCCCGGGACAGGGCCAGCGAGCAGTACTTC
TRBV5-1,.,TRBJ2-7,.,CASSFSPAGTTSYEQYF,TGCGCCAGCAGCTTTTCACCGGCGGGGACGACCTCCTACGAGCAGTACTTC
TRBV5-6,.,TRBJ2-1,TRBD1,CASSLFVGTGHNEQFF,TGTGCCAGCAGCTTGTTCGTCGGGACAGGTCACAATGAGCAGTTCTTC
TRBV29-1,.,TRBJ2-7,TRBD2,CSVEGIVGGTYEQYF,TGCAGCGTTGAAGGGATCGTCGGGGGGACCTACGAGCAGTACTTC
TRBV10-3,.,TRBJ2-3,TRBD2,CAISELPGLAGTDTQYF,TGTGCCATCAGTGAGTTGCCGGGACTAGCGGGCACAGATACGCAGTATTTT
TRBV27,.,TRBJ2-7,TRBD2,CASSLRLAGSEQYF,TGTGCCAGCAGTTTAAGGCTAGCGGGAAGTGAGCAGTACTTC
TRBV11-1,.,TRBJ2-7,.,CASSLDRQRVGENEQYF,TGTGCCAGCAGCTTAGATCGCCAGCGGGTGGGTGAGAACGAGCAGTACTTC
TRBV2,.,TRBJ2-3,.,CASRWRRAGADTDTQYF,TGTGCCAGCAGATGGCGAAGGGCAGGGGCGGACACAGATACGCAGTATTTT
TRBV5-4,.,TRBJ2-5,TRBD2,CASSPSTGGRETQYF,TGTGCCAGCAGCCCTTCTACGGGGGGGCGAGAGACCCAGTACTTC
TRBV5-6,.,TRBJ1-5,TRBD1,CASSSRGDRGDQPQHF,TGTGCCAGCAGCTCCCGCGGGGACAGGGGTGATCAGCCCCAGCATTTT
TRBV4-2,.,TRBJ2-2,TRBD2,CASSQPSGLAAGELFF,TGTGCCAGCAGCCAACCCTCGGGACTAGCCGCCGGGGAGCTGTTTTTT
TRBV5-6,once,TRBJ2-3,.,CASSLGGEDTQYF,TGTGCCAGCAGCTTAGGTGGGGAGGATACGCAGTATTTT
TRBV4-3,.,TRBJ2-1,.,CASSHRWRLAGSNEQFF,TGCGCCAGCAGCCACCGCTGGCGATTGGCGGGAAGCAATGAGCAGTTCTTC
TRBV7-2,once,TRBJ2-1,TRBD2,CASSLGASGGAYEQFF,TGTGCCAGTAGCTTAGGGGCCAGCGGGGGGGCCTATGAGCAGTTCTTC
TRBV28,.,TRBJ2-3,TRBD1,CASSFSGQGYDTQYF,TGTGCCAGCAGTTTTTCGGGACAGGGGTATGATACGCAGTATTTT
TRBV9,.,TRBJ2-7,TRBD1,CASSVGPGTGSFHTYEQYF,TGTGCCAGCAGCGTAGGTCCTGGGACAGGGTCTTTCCACACCTACGAGCAGTACTTC
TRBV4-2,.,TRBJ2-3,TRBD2,CASSQQVLAGGDTQYF,TGTGCCAGCAGCCAACAGGTTCTAGCGGGGGGAGATACGCAGTATTTT
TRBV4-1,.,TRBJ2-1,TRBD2,CASSLREGSYNEQFF,TGCGCCAGCAGCCTCAGGGAGGGATCCTACAATGAGCAGTTCTTC
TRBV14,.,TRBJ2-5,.,CASSPTQSGVGTQYF,TGTGCCAGCAGCCCAACCCAATCGGGGGTGGGGACCCAGTACTTC
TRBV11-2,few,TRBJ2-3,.,CASSLQRGAHTQYF,TGTGCCAGCAGCCTGCAGAGGGGGGCTCATACGCAGTATTTT
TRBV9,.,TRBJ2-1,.,CASSVGSYNEQFF,TGTGCCAGCAGCGTGGGATCCTACAATGAGCAGTTCTTC
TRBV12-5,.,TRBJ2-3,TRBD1,CASGRAGTGYSTDTQYF,TGTGCTAGTGGCCGAGCCGGGACAGGGTATAGTACAGATACGCAGTATTTT
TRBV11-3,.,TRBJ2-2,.,CASSLGPGRELFF,TGTGCCAGCAGCTTAGGTCCCGGCCGGGAGCTGTTTTTT
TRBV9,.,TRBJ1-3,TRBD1,CASSPGTASGNTIYF,TGTGCCAGCAGCCCTGGGACAGCCTCTGGAAACACCATATATTTT
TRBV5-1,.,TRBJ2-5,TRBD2,CASSRKGTSGTVYQETQYF,TGCGCCAGCAGCCGGAAGGGGACTAGCGGGACCGTATACCAAGAGACCCAGTACTTC
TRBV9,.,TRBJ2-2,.,CASSPPRFANTGELFF,TGTGCCAGCAGCCCTCCGAGATTCGCGAACACCGGGGAGCTGTTTTTT
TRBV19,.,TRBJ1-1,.,CASSRTLRTEAFF,TGTGCCAGTAGCCGGACACTGAGGACTGAAGCTTTCTTT
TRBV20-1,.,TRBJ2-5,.,CSALRQETQYF,TGCAGTGCACTCCGCCAAGAGACCCAGTACTTC
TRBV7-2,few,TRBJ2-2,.,CASSFPLGRGIGELFF,TGTGCCAGCAGCTTCCCGCTGGGCCGGGGCATCGGGGAGCTGTTTTTT
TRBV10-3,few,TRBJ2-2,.,CAISESFIPGTGELFF,TGTGCCATCAGTGAGTCGTTTATCCCCGGGACCGGGGAGCTGTTTTTT
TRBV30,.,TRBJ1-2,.,CARRRGSSYGYTF,TGTGCCCGGCGAAGAGGGTCCTCCTATGGCTACACCTTC
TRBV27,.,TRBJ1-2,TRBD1,CASGQGRNYGYTF,TGTGCCAGCGGACAGGGTCGTAACTATGGCTACACCTTC